The T cell receptor (beta chain) under discussion was sequenced for a study of CD8 T cells in Susac syndrome. Study-level points and caveats: That the number of individuals in its TCR sequencing and HLA analysis was relatively small was acknowledged by the study.

RNA totalling roughly 0.45 to 1 ug underwent reverse transcription with random hexamers. TCRdb processed the immunoSEQ multiplex PCR reads anew with MiXCR; each CDR3 protein has one entry. The table records around 140,000 distinct CDR3 sequences, approximately 95% of them present only once. V was cut by 3 bases and J by 1 base, with 10 bases left in between. The germline gives CDR1 SGHRS, CDR2 YFSETQ. The CDR3 spans 14 residues. Notes on this clonotype: Its antigen is not known.

In blood CD8+ and CD4+ T cells, TCR beta underwent sequencing. Recently defined diagnostic criteria for definite or probable disease were fulfilled by Susac syndrome patients. The gene calls are TRBV5-1 and TRBJ1-1, with D possibly TRBD1 on 6 matching bases. Sequencing was done on a sample of CD4+ T cells from PBMCs. This receptor was identified in a human donor with Susac syndrome. The CDR3 coding sequence is TGCGCCAGCAGCTCGCGGACAGCGAACACTGAAGCTTTCTTT. Translating gives CASSSRTANTEAFF. The variable domain in full, completed from reference TRBV5-1 and TRBJ1-1, reads KAGVTQTPRYLIKTRGQQVTLSCSPISGHRSVSWYQQTPGQGLQFLFEYFSETQRNKGNFPGRFSGRQFSNSRSEMNVSTLELGDSALYLCASSSRTANTEAFFGQGTRLTVV.